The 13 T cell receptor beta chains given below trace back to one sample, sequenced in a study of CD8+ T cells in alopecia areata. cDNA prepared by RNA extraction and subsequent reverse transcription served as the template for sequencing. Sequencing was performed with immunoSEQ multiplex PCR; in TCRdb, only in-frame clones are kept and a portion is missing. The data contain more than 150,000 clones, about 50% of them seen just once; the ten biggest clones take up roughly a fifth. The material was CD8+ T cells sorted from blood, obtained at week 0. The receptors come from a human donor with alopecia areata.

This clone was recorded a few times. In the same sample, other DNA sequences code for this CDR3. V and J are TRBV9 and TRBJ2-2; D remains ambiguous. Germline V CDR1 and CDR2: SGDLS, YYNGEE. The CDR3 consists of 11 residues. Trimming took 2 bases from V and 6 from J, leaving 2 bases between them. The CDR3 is CASSVSGELFF. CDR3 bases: TGTGCCAGCAGCGTGTCCGGGGAGCTGTTTTTT.

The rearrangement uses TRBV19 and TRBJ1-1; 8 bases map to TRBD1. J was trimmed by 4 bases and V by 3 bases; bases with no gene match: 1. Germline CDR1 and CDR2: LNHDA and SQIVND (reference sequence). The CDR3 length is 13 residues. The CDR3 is CASSMTGATEAFF. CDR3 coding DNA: TGTGCCAGTAGTATGACAGGGGCCACTGAAGCTTTCTTT.

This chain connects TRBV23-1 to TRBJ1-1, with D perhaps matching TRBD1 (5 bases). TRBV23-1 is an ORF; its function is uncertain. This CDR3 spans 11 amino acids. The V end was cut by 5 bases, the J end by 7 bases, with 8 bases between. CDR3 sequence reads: CASSSGLEAFF. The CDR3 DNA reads TGCGCCAGCAGTTCGGGACTTGAAGCTTTCTTT.

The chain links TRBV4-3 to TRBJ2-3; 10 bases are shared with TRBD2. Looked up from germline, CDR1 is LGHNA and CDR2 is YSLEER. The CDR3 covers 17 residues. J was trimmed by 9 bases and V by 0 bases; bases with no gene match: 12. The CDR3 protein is CASSQDRGLADWGTQYF. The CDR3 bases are TGCGCCAGCAGCCAAGATCGAGGACTAGCGGATTGGGGGACGCAGTATTTT.

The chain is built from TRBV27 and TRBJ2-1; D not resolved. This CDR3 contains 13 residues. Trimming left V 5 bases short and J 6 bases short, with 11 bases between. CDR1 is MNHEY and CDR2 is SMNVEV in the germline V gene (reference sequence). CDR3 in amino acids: CASSNLVSNEQFF. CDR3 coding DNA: TGTGCCAGCAGTAATCTAGTATCCAATGAGCAGTTCTTC.

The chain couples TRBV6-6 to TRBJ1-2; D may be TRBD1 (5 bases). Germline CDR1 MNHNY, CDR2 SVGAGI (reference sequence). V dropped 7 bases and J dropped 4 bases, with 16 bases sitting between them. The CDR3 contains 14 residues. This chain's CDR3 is CASTTRDPRYGYTF. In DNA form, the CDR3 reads TGTGCCAGCACCACTAGGGACCCCCGCTATGGCTACACCTTC.

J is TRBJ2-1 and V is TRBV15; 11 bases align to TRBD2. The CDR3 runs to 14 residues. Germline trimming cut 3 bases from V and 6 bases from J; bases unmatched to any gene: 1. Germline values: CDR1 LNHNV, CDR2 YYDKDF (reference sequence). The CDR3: CATSSSGGANEQFF. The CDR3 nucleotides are TGTGCCACCAGCAGTAGCGGGGGGGCCAATGAGCAGTTCTTC.

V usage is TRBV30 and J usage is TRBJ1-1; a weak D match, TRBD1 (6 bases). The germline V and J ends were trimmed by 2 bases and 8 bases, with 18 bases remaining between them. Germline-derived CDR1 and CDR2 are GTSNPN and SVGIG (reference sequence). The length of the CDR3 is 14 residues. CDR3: CAWSKNQGRNEAFF. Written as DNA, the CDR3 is TGTGCCTGGAGTAAGAATCAGGGGCGAAACGAAGCTTTCTTT. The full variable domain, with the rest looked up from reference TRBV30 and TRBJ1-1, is SQTIHQWPATLVQPVGSPLSLECTVEGTSNPNLYWYRQAAGRGLQLLFYSVGIGQISSEVPQNLSASRPQDRQFILSSKKLLLSDSGFYLCAWSKNQGRNEAFFGQGTRLTVV.

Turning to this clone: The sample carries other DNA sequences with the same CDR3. The DNA for the CDR3 is TGTGCCAGCAGCGTAGACGGCACAGATACGCAGTATTTT. Amino acids: CASSVDGTDTQYF. The rearrangement joins TRBV9 to TRBJ2-3; D unclear. Germline V CDR1 and CDR2: SGDLS, YYNGEE. V lost 0 bases to trimming and J lost 1 base, with 3 bases between them. The CDR3 has 13 residues.

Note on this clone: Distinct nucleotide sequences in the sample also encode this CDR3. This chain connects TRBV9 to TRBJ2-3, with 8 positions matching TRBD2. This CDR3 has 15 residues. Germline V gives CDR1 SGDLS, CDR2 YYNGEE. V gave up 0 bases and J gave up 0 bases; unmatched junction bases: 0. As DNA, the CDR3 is TGTGCCAGCAGCGTAGGGACTAGCAGCACAGATACGCAGTATTTT. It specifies CASSVGTSSTDTQYF.

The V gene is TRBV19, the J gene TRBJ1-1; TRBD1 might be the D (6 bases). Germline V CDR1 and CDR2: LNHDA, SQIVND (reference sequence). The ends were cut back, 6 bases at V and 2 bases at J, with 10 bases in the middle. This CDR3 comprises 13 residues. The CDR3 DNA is TGTGCCAGTAGATGGACAGTTAACACTGAAGCTTTCTTT. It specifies CASRWTVNTEAFF.

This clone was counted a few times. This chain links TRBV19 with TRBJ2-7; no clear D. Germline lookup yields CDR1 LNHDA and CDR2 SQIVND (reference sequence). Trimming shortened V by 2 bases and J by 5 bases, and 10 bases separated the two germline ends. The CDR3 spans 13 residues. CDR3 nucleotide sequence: TGTGCCAGTAGTATAAGTGAAGGGAACGAGCAGTACTTC. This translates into CASSISEGNEQYF.

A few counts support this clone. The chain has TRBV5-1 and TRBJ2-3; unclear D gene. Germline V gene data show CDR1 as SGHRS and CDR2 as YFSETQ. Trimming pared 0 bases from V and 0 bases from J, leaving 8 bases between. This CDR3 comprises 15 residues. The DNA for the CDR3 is TGCGCCAGCAGCTTGGAGGGTACTAGCACAGATACGCAGTATTTT. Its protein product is CASSLEGTSTDTQYF.